These 27 T cell receptor beta chains came from one sample sequenced in a study of beta chain features in type 1 diabetes. Overall study findings and caveats: Shorter TCRB CDR3s, moderately but significantly so, were found in Type 1 diabetes patients in all four CD4+ subsets.

Isolated RNA was reverse transcribed in full, so expressed TCRB transcripts were sequenced. Sequencing used immunoSEQ multiplex PCR; TCRdb keeps in-frame clones, though not all of them. Seen here are around 600,000 clones, 9.5% to 15% observed once, and the top ten hold around 0.12%. These receptors' antigens are unknown. Input material: naive CD4+ T cells from blood. These receptors came from a man aged 25 to 40 with type 1 diabetes.

Only a few counts were recorded for this clone. The chain recombines TRBV5-1 with TRBJ2-3; 7 bases agree with TRBD2. Trimming took 0 bases from V and 4 from J; bases not matched to a gene: 2. Germline V gene lookup returns CDR1 SGHRS and CDR2 YFSETQ. The CDR3 sequence is 14 residues long. The CDR3: CASSLDREADTQYF. For the CDR3, the DNA is TGCGCCAGCAGCTTGGACCGGGAGGCAGATACGCAGTATTTT.

This clone has more than one count but fewer than ten. The rearrangement uses TRBV6-5 and TRBJ1-2; D uncertain. The CDR3 loop spans 13 amino acids. Germline values: CDR1 MNHEY, CDR2 SVGAGI. The V gene lost 4 bases and the J gene lost 4 bases, with 10 bases spanning the gap. In DNA, the CDR3 is TGTGCCAGCAGTTCCTCCGCAGCCTATGGCTACACCTTC. Translated, it gives CASSSSAAYGYTF.

V and J are TRBV5-1 and TRBJ2-7; no clear D. V shed 0 bases and J shed 4 bases, with 8 bases lying between them. This CDR3 region has 13 residues. Germline CDR1 reads SGHRS; CDR2 reads YFSETQ. CDR3 protein: CASSLAGKYEQYF. Written as DNA, the CDR3 is TGCGCCAGCAGCTTGGCAGGAAAATACGAGCAGTACTTC. The variable domain in full, with the rest retrieved from reference TRBV5-1 and TRBJ2-7, is KAGVTQTPRYLIKTRGQQVTLSCSPISGHRSVSWYQQTPGQGLQFLFEYFSETQRNKGNFPGRFSGRQFSNSRSEMNVSTLELGDSALYLCASSLAGKYEQYFGPGTRLTVT.

The chain is built from TRBV7-2 and TRBJ2-3, with D maybe TRBD1 (6 bases). Germline assignment: CDR1 SGHTA and CDR2 FQGNSA. The CDR3 is made up of 15 amino acids. Trimming removed 4 bases at V and 4 bases at J, with 15 bases between. The CDR3 loop is CASSSGRRGPDTQYF. In DNA form, the CDR3 reads TGTGCCAGCAGCTCCGGTCGCAGGGGCCCAGATACGCAGTATTTT. Based on the CDR3 plus reference TRBV7-2 and TRBJ2-3, the full variable domain is GAGVSQSPSNKVTEKGKDVELRCDPISGHTALYWYRQSLGQGLEFLIYFQGNSAPDKSGLPSDRFSAERTGGSVSTLTIQRTQQEDSAVYLCASSSGRRGPDTQYFGPGTRLTVL.

This chain joins TRBV19 and TRBJ1-2, with 7 bases matching TRBD1. Trimming removed 5 bases from V and 4 bases from J; junction bases left unmatched: 7. In germline, CDR1 is LNHDA, CDR2 SQIVND (reference sequence). CDR3 size: 14 residues. The DNA of the CDR3 is TGTGCCAGTAGTTTACAGACAGGGATCTATGGCTACACCTTC. Translating gives CASSLQTGIYGYTF. The full variable domain, completed using reference TRBV19 and TRBJ1-2, is DGGITQSPKYLFRKEGQNVTLSCEQNLNHDAMYWYRQDPGQGLRLIYYSQIVNDFQKGDIAEGYSVSREKKESFPLTVTSAQKNPTAFYLCASSLQTGIYGYTFGSGTRLTVV.

This clone was counted a few times. The V call is TRBV7-2, the J call TRBJ1-6, with D possibly matching TRBD1 (6 bases). The CDR3 spans 15 residues. Trimming pared 8 bases from V and 1 base from J, leaving 12 bases between. The germline V gene has CDR1 SGHTA and CDR2 FQGNSA. CDR3 loop: CASAEQGSYNSPLHF. CDR3 sequence (DNA): TGTGCCAGCGCTGAACAGGGATCCTATAATTCACCCCTCCACTTT.

This clone was observed a few times. The chain recombines TRBV7-9 with TRBJ1-1; 7 positions match TRBD1. The V gene end was trimmed by 5 bases and the J gene end by 3 bases; junction bases not matched to a gene: 6. This CDR3 comprises 14 residues. Germline assignment: CDR1 SEHNR and CDR2 FQNEAQ (reference sequence). CDR3 coding DNA: TGTGCCAGCAGCCCGCGACAGGGCTACACTGAAGCTTTCTTT. Translating gives CASSPRQGYTEAFF.

In nucleotides, the CDR3 is TGTGCCAGCAGCTCTAGGGGTAGCACAGATACGCAGTATTTT. Encoded protein: CASSSRGSTDTQYF. The J gene is TRBJ2-3, the V gene TRBV11-2, with a weak D call TRBD1 (5 bases). CDR1 and CDR2 (germline): SGHAT, FQNNGV. Trimming removed 4 bases from V and 0 bases from J, with 8 bases in between. CDR3 length equals 14 residues.

This chain connects TRBV9 to TRBJ2-6; D remains ambiguous. The V gene's germline CDR1 is SGDLS and CDR2 YYNGEE. V was trimmed by 4 bases and J by 1 base, leaving 3 bases between them. The CDR3 sequence is 13 residues long. This CDR3 reads CASSRSGANVLTF. DNA for the CDR3: TGTGCCAGCAGCCGATCTGGGGCCAACGTCCTGACTTTC.

The table lists this clone with a count of one. This chain uses TRBV10-2 with TRBJ1-5; D unresolved. CDR3 length equals 15 residues. V lost 5 bases and J lost 2, with 13 bases in between. Germline loops: CDR1 WSHSY, CDR2 SAAADI. CDR3 in DNA: TGCGCCAGCAGTCCCCTTGACGAGGGCAATCAGCCCCAGCATTTT. This encodes CASSPLDEGNQPQHF.

The chain employs TRBV6-1 and TRBJ2-5, with D perhaps TRBD1 (6 bases). The V gene lost 5 bases and the J gene lost 3 bases, with 10 bases spanning the gap. Germline V gene sequence: CDR1 MNHNS, CDR2 SASEGT. There are 13 residues in the CDR3. The CDR3 is CASSRTAKETQYF. CDR3 bases: TGTGCCAGCAGTAGGACAGCAAAAGAGACCCAGTACTTC.

The chain combines TRBV30 with TRBJ2-3, with 8 positions matching TRBD2. The CDR3 is made up of 14 amino acids. With 5 bases clipped from V and 1 base from J, the junction kept 5 bases outside the gene matches. Germline loops: CDR1 GTSNPN, CDR2 SVGIG (reference sequence). The CDR3 sequence is CAWENSGGTDTQYF. The CDR3 nucleotides read TGTGCCTGGGAGAATAGCGGGGGCACAGATACGCAGTATTTT.

This clone was found a few times. V and J are TRBV9 and TRBJ2-2; TRBD1 aligns across 10 bases. The CDR3 has 16 amino acids. Germline V gene lookup returns CDR1 SGDLS and CDR2 YYNGEE. V lost 0 bases and J lost 5; bases outside the gene matches: 4. CDR3 sequence reads: CASSVVGTGATGELFF. DNA of the CDR3: TGTGCCAGCAGCGTAGTAGGGACAGGGGCGACCGGGGAGCTGTTTTTT.

The rearrangement uses TRBV9 and TRBJ1-1; TRBD1 aligns across 7 bases. CDR3 size: 14 residues. Trimming at V came to 4 bases and at J to 4 bases, leaving 7 bases not matched to a gene. Germline lookup yields CDR1 SGDLS and CDR2 YYNGEE. CDR3: CASSPGGQTTEAFF. The CDR3 DNA is TGTGCCAGCAGCCCAGGGGGACAAACCACTGAAGCTTTCTTT. Drawing the rest from reference TRBV9 and TRBJ1-1, the complete variable domain is DSGVTQTPKHLITATGQRVTLRCSPRSGDLSVYWYQQSLDQGLQFLIQYYNGEERAKGNILERFSAQQFPDLHSELNLSSLELGDSALYFCASSPGGQTTEAFFGQGTRLTVV.

This clone has more than one count but fewer than ten. The V call is TRBV28, the J call TRBJ2-3; D is unresolved. The CDR3 totals 15 residues. Germline CDR1 is MDHEN and CDR2 is SYDVKM. The V and J ends lost 2 bases and 2 bases respectively, with 11 bases between them. CDR3 amino acids: CASSLIDFFTDTQYF. The DNA for the CDR3 is TGTGCCAGCAGTTTAATCGACTTCTTCACAGATACGCAGTATTTT.

The V call is TRBV30, the J call TRBJ1-6, with unresolved D. With 6 bases removed from V and 6 bases from J, the gap between germline ends came to 12 bases. Per germline, CDR1 GTSNPN and CDR2 SVGIG (reference sequence). This CDR3 has 13 amino acids. The DNA for the CDR3 is TGTGCCTGCCCGGGGATAGGTAATTCACCCCTCCACTTT. The encoded protein is CACPGIGNSPLHF.

This clone was observed a few times. This chain connects TRBV11-1 to TRBJ2-1, with D uncertain. In germline, CDR1 is SGHAT, CDR2 FQDESV (reference sequence). The CDR3 has 13 amino acids. Trimming took 5 bases from V and 4 from J, leaving 9 bases between them. The CDR3: CASSMVRYNEQFF. The CDR3 bases are TGTGCCAGCAGCATGGTTCGGTACAATGAGCAGTTCTTC.

This sequence joins TRBV2 and TRBJ2-1; TRBD1 matches at 10 bases. Germline-derived CDR1 and CDR2 are SNHLY and FYNNEI. CDR3 size: 15 residues. V lost 3 bases to trimming and J lost 6 bases; unmatched junction nucleotides: 5. In nucleotides, the CDR3 is TGTGCCAGCAGTGATCAGGGACAGGGGTCCAATGAGCAGTTCTTC. This translates into CASSDQGQGSNEQFF.

This clone turned up a few times. The chain couples TRBV6-6 to TRBJ1-2; no clear D. Trimming pared 2 bases from V and 4 bases from J, leaving 11 bases between. This CDR3 contains 14 residues. Germline assignment: CDR1 MNHNY and CDR2 SVGAGI (reference sequence). The CDR3 bases are TGTGCCAGCAGTTACGGAGCGGAGGGCTATGGCTACACCTTC. As protein: CASSYGAEGYGYTF.

The V and J genes are TRBV7-2 and TRBJ1-2; unclear D gene. Trimming removed 5 bases from V and 8 bases from J, with 12 bases in between. CDR1 is SGHTA and CDR2 is FQGNSA in the germline V gene. This CDR3 spans 12 amino acids. The CDR3 protein is CASSRYFGGYTF. For the CDR3, the DNA is TGTGCCAGCAGCCGTTACTTCGGAGGCTACACCTTC.

This clone was detected only a few times. The rearrangement joins TRBV6-6 to TRBJ1-4; D not certain. Trimming stripped 8 bases from V and 5 bases from J, with 15 bases between. CDR1 and CDR2 (germline): MNHNY, SVGAGI (reference sequence). The CDR3 is 14 residues long. DNA for the CDR3: TGTGCCAGCGGTTCCCCTGATTTAAATGAAAAACTGTTTTTT. As protein: CASGSPDLNEKLFF.

The V call is TRBV7-7, the J call TRBJ1-4, with D hard to call. CDR1 SSHAT and CDR2 FNYEAQ come from the germline V gene (reference sequence). The CDR3 is 14 residues long. Trimming left V 2 bases short and J 4 bases short, with 8 bases between. This CDR3 reads CASSLSGLNEKLFF. CDR3 bases: TGTGCCAGCAGCTTAAGTGGGCTTAATGAAAAACTGTTTTTT.

V gene TRBV5-4 combines with J gene TRBJ2-1; D is uncertain. This CDR3 spans 15 amino acids. Trimming took 2 bases from V and 4 from J, leaving 13 bases between them. Germline assignment: CDR1 SGHNT and CDR2 YYREEE (reference sequence). The CDR3 nucleotides read TGTGCCAGCAGCTTCGCCGCAGCCACTTACAATGAGCAGTTCTTC. This translates into CASSFAAATYNEQFF.

This clone was picked up a small number of times. The genes are TRBV29-1 and TRBJ1-3; D unresolved. Germline V gene sequence: CDR1 SQVTM, CDR2 ANQGSEA. This CDR3 has 13 amino acids. V was clipped by 7 bases and J by 0 bases, with 10 bases between them. The CDR3 sequence: CSALLISGNTIYF. The CDR3 coding sequence is TGCAGCGCCCTACTCATCTCTGGAAACACCATATATTTT.

The chain uses TRBV7-2 and TRBJ2-1; D may be TRBD1 (6 bases). V lost 7 bases and J 6 bases, leaving 13 bases between the germline ends. The length of the CDR3 is 13 residues. The germline V gene has CDR1 SGHTA and CDR2 FQGNSA. The CDR3 spells CASNGPGVNEQFF. The CDR3 DNA reads as TGTGCCAGCAACGGCCCAGGGGTCAATGAGCAGTTCTTC.

This clone was seen a handful of times. The rearrangement uses TRBV29-1 and TRBJ1-2; 7 bases fit TRBD1. CDR3 length: 13 residues. Unmatched junction bases numbered 9, after V lost 6 bases and J lost 5 bases. Germline assignment: CDR1 SQVTM and CDR2 ANQGSEA. The CDR3 sequence: CSVTGANHYGYTF. CDR3 DNA sequence: TGCAGCGTCACAGGGGCGAACCATTATGGCTACACCTTC.

This clone was counted a few times. This rearrangement joins TRBV7-2 to TRBJ2-3; D unclear. This CDR3 contains 14 residues. V was cut by 1 base and J by 2 bases, with 7 bases left in between. Germline CDR1 reads SGHTA; CDR2 reads FQGNSA. This chain's CDR3 is CASSLVAATDTQYF. The CDR3 DNA is TGTGCCAGCAGCTTAGTCGCCGCCACAGATACGCAGTATTTT.